These 21 T cell receptor beta chains were sequenced from one sample in a study of T cell responses to AZD1222 COVID-19 vaccine. Assay used: immunoSEQ multiplex PCR; TCRdb lists only in-frame clones, some missing. The table lists roughly 120,000 clones, around 91% of them singletons. The sequencing here drew on peripheral blood, taken 28 days after the second AZD1222 dose. These receptors were obtained from an adult who received the AZD1222 COVID-19 vaccine.

The V call is TRBV5-1, the J call TRBJ1-1; D is undetermined. The CDR3 is 13 amino acids. V lost 0 bases to trimming and J lost 7 bases, with 10 bases between them. Germline CDR1 SGHRS, CDR2 YFSETQ. The CDR3 is CASSLDGGIEAFF. The CDR3 DNA reads TGCGCCAGCAGCTTGGATGGAGGGATTGAAGCTTTCTTT.

The chain uses TRBV14 and TRBJ1-1, with D perhaps matching TRBD1 (5 bases). The germline V gene encodes CDR1 SGHDN and CDR2 FVKESK. The CDR3 spans 16 residues. V lost 1 base and J lost 5, with 17 bases in between. The CDR3 nucleotides are TGTGCCAGCAGCCAAGTTTCTGGGGGGGGTGGTACTGAAGCTTTCTTT. Translation gives CASSQVSGGGGTEAFF.

The chain employs TRBV29-1 and TRBJ2-5, with a possible D match to TRBD1 (6 bases). Germline loops: CDR1 SQVTM, CDR2 ANQGSEA. Trimming took 4 bases from V and 2 from J, leaving 11 bases between them. The CDR3 contains 13 residues. The DNA of the CDR3 is TGCAGCGTTGGGGGGCGTCTACAAGAGACCCAGTACTTC. This encodes CSVGGRLQETQYF.

The chain is built from TRBV18 and TRBJ2-7, with D perhaps TRBD2 (6 bases). V was clipped by 1 base and J by 2 bases, with 21 bases between them. Germline V gene lookup returns CDR1 KGHSH and CDR2 LQKENI. This CDR3 region has 18 residues. CDR3 DNA sequence: TGTGCCAGCTCACCACGAGGTAGCGGTTGGATTTCGGCCTACGAGCAGTACTTC. This encodes CASSPRGSGWISAYEQYF.

CDR3 residues: CASSRSGTSAGELFF. The CDR3 DNA reads TGTGCCAGCAGCAGATCCGGGACTAGCGCCGGGGAGCTGTTTTTT. The chain joins TRBV5-6 to TRBJ2-2, with TRBD2 matching 10 bases. Trimming at V came to 4 bases and at J to 6 bases, leaving 6 bases not matched to a gene. The CDR3 spans 15 residues. Germline V gives CDR1 SGHDT, CDR2 YYEEEE.

With regard to this clone: The same CDR3 can be traced to other DNA sequences in this sample. The rearrangement links TRBV9 to TRBJ2-7, with unresolved D. Germline CDR1 SGDLS, CDR2 YYNGEE. This CDR3 has 15 amino acids. V shed 2 bases and J shed 0 bases, with 12 bases lying between them. The CDR3 region is CASSVGQASSYEQYF. CDR3 in DNA: TGTGCCAGCAGCGTCGGCCAGGCGAGCTCCTACGAGCAGTACTTC.

The rearrangement joins TRBV11-2 to TRBJ1-2; no reliable D call. Germline values: CDR1 SGHAT, CDR2 FQNNGV. With 4 bases removed from V and 6 bases from J, the gap between germline ends came to 15 bases. This CDR3 has 14 residues. CDR3 sequence (DNA): TGTGCCAGCAGCTCCTCTTGGGCGACGGATGGCTACACCTTC. Translated, it gives CASSSSWATDGYTF.

V is TRBV5-1 and J is TRBJ1-1, with 8 bases lining up with TRBD1. Germline V CDR1 and CDR2: SGHRS, YFSETQ. There are 13 residues in the CDR3. After removal of 5 bases from V and 4 bases from J, the junction contained 4 bases not matched to a gene. CDR3 DNA: TGCGCCAGCAGTCCGGACAGGGCCACTGAAGCTTTCTTT. It translates to CASSPDRATEAFF.

The chain carries TRBV10-3 and TRBJ2-2, with D tentatively TRBD1 or TRBD2 (5 bases each). Trimming removed 11 bases at V and 3 bases at J, with 16 bases between. CDR1 ENHRY and CDR2 SYGVKD come from the germline V gene. The CDR3 runs 14 residues. The CDR3 sequence is CAASGTPYTGELFF. The CDR3 DNA reads TGTGCCGCCTCCGGGACCCCTTACACCGGGGAGCTGTTTTTT.

The V gene is TRBV5-1, the J gene TRBJ1-1; possibly TRBD1 for D (5 bases). Germline assignment: CDR1 SGHRS and CDR2 YFSETQ. V shed 2 bases and J shed 1 base, with 9 bases lying between them. The CDR3 loop spans 14 amino acids. CDR3 in amino acids: CASSFVGGNTEAFF. CDR3 DNA sequence: TGCGCCAGCAGCTTCGTCGGGGGGAACACTGAAGCTTTCTTT.

J is TRBJ1-5 and V is TRBV27; a possible D gene is TRBD1 (6 bases). The CDR3 is made up of 16 amino acids. CDR1 and CDR2 from the germline V gene are MNHEY and SMNVEV (reference sequence). V lost 5 bases and J 3 bases, leaving 17 bases between the germline ends. The CDR3 sequence is CASSPSEGESNQPQHF. The CDR3 region has the DNA TGTGCCAGCAGTCCGTCAGAGGGGGAATCCAATCAGCCCCAGCATTTT.

CDR3 sequence: CASSPRADAGNTIYF. The CDR3 DNA is TGTGCCAGCAGTCCCAGGGCCGACGCAGGTAACACCATATATTTT. This sequence joins TRBV27 and TRBJ1-3, with D possibly TRBD1 on 5 matching bases. The V end lost 5 bases, the J end lost 7 bases, and 18 bases lay between the germline ends. Germline V gives CDR1 MNHEY, CDR2 SMNVEV (reference sequence). The CDR3 is 15 amino acids.

This chain connects TRBV18 to TRBJ2-5; no clear D. Trimming stripped 3 bases from V and 1 base from J, with 9 bases between. CDR1 is KGHSH, CDR2 LQKENI, per germline. This CDR3 contains 14 residues. The CDR3 DNA reads as TGTGCCAGCTCACCCGGCAGAACCCAAGAGACCCAGTACTTC. Translated, it gives CASSPGRTQETQYF.

The CDR3: CASSNLTSGTYEQYF. The DNA of the CDR3 is TGTGCCAGCAGCAATCTGACTAGCGGGACCTACGAGCAGTACTTC. The chain has TRBV21-1 and TRBJ2-7; TRBD2, the table's D call, lacks a check against the DNA. TRBV21-1 is an annotated pseudogene. This CDR3 contains 15 residues.

This clone was observed once. This chain connects TRBV4-1 to TRBJ2-5; D perhaps matches TRBD1 (6 bases). The length of the CDR3 is 15 residues. Trimming shortened V by 3 bases and J by 1 base, and 12 bases separated the two germline ends. Germline V gene sequence: CDR1 MGHRA, CDR2 YSYEKL. CDR3 nucleotides: TGCGCCAGCAGCCAGACCGGGACATTCCAAGAGACCCAGTACTTC. Translated: CASSQTGTFQETQYF.

V usage is TRBV19 and J usage is TRBJ2-7; D is possibly TRBD2 (7 bases). V was clipped by 5 bases and J by 3 bases, with 14 bases between them. This CDR3 region has 14 residues. CDR1 is LNHDA and CDR2 is SQIVND in the germline V gene (reference sequence). The CDR3 bases are TGTGCCAGTAGTGAACGGGGGGCCGACTACGAGCAGTACTTC. It codes for CASSERGADYEQYF.

The J gene is TRBJ2-2, the V gene TRBV6-4; 7 bases fit TRBD2. The CDR3 covers 15 residues. Trimming took 4 bases from V and 3 from J; bases not matched to a gene: 5. The V gene's germline CDR1 is MRHNA and CDR2 SNTAGT. CDR3 DNA: TGTGCCAGCAGTGTGGCGGGAGAGGACACCGGGGAGCTGTTTTTT. This codes for CASSVAGEDTGELFF.

This sequence joins TRBV28 and TRBJ2-3; the match to TRBD1 covers 8 bases. Germline V CDR1 and CDR2: MDHEN, SYDVKM. This CDR3 spans 16 amino acids. V trimming: 1 base; J trimming: 1 base; junction bases outside the gene matches: 4. The CDR3 coding sequence is TGTGCCAGCAGTTTATTCAGGGGGCTGGGCACAGATACGCAGTATTTT. Translated, it gives CASSLFRGLGTDTQYF.

The chain uses TRBV4-1 and TRBJ2-5, with TRBD2 as a possible D gene (6 bases). V gave up 0 bases and J gave up 5 bases, with 22 bases separating them. The CDR3 totals 18 residues. CDR1 is MGHRA, CDR2 YSYEKL, per germline. CDR3 nucleotides: TGCGCCAGCAGCCAAGATAGCTGGGTAGGGGAAAGCGGGGAGACCCAGTACTTC. The encoded protein is CASSQDSWVGESGETQYF.

This chain uses TRBV2 with TRBJ2-3; TRBD1 might be the D (5 bases). The CDR3 is made up of 13 amino acids. Germline V gives CDR1 SNHLY, CDR2 FYNNEI. V was trimmed by 7 bases and J by 5 bases, leaving 13 bases between them. In DNA, the CDR3 is TGTGCCAGCAACGAACAGGTGGGAGATACGCAGTATTTT. It yields the protein CASNEQVGDTQYF.

A single count supports this clone. The chain combines TRBV2 with TRBJ2-1, with 11 bases that match TRBD2. Germline CDR1 reads SNHLY; CDR2 reads FYNNEI. The CDR3 has 14 amino acids. With V trimmed by 7 bases and J by 6 bases, 5 bases remained unmatched. CDR3 bases: TGTGCCAGCACCCGACTAGCGGGGTCCAATGAGCAGTTCTTC. It encodes CASTRLAGSNEQFF. Full variable domain (rest looked up from reference TRBV2 and TRBJ2-1): EPEVTQTPSHQVTQMGQEVILRCVPISNHLYFYWYRQILGQKVEFLVSFYNNEISEKSEIFDDQFSVERPDGSNFTLKIRSTKLEDSAMYFCASTRLAGSNEQFFGPGTRLTVL.